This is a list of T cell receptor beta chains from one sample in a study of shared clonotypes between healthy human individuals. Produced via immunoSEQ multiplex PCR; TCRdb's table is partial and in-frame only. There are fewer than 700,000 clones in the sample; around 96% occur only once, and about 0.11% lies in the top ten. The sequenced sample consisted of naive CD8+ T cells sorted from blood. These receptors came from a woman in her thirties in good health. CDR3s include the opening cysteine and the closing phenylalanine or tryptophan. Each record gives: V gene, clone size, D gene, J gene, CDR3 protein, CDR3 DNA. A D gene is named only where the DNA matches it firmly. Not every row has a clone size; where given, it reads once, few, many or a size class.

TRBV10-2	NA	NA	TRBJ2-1	CASSWGREPYNEQFF	TGCGCCAGCAGTTGGGGGCGGGAGCCCTACAATGAGCAGTTCTTC
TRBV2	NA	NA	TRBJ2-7	CASSELGPSYEQYF	TGTGCCAGCAGTGAATTGGGGCCCTCCTACGAGCAGTACTTC
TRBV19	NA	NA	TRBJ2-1	CASTGGDRVPAAGVAGEQFF	TGTGCCAGTACCGGGGGGGACAGGGTCCCCGCAGCGGGAGTTGCGGGTGAGCAGTTCTTC
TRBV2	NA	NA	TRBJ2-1	CASSEVTRSYNEQFF	TGTGCCAGCAGTGAGGTGACTAGGAGCTACAATGAGCAGTTCTTC
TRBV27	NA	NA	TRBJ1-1	CASSLSAQGTEAFF	TGTGCCAGCAGTTTATCCGCCCAGGGCACTGAAGCTTTCTTT
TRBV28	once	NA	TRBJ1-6	CASTLWGGGGSPLHF	TGTGCCAGCACCCTCTGGGGGGGTGGAGGCTCACCCCTCCACTTT
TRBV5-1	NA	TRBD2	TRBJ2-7	CASTMRPSGSGTYEQYF	TGCGCCAGCACCATGAGGCCCAGCGGGAGTGGGACCTACGAGCAGTACTTC
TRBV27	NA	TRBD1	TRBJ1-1	CASRTGNTEAFF	TGTGCCAGCCGGACAGGGAACACTGAAGCTTTCTTT
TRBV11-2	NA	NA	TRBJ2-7	CASSLAAGNYEQYF	TGTGCCAGCAGCTTAGCTGCAGGTAACTACGAGCAGTACTTC
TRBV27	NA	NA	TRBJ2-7	CASSLREQYF	TGTGCCAGCAGTTTGCGGGAGCAGTACTTC
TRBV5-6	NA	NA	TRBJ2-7	CASSLLGEQYF	TGTGCCAGCAGCTTGTTGGGCGAGCAGTACTTC
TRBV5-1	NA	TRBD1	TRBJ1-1	CASSSGTANTEAFF	TGCGCCAGCAGCTCGGGGACAGCGAACACTGAAGCTTTCTTT
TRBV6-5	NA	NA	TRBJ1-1	CASSYSFPGENTEAFF	TGTGCCAGCAGTTACTCGTTTCCGGGGGAGAACACTGAAGCTTTCTTT
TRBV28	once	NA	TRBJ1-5	CASSLTPGASNQPQHF	TGTGCCAGCAGCCTTACCCCCGGGGCCAGCAATCAGCCCCAGCATTTT
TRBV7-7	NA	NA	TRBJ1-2	CASSLETGDSYGYTF	TGTGCCAGCAGCTTGGAGACAGGTGATTCCTATGGCTACACCTTC
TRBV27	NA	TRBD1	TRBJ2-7	CASSTGREQYF	TGTGCCAGCTCGACAGGGCGCGAGCAGTACTTC
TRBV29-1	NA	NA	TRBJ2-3	CSVEGSHEPGTQYF	TGCAGCGTTGAGGGCAGCCACGAACCCGGTACGCAGTATTTT
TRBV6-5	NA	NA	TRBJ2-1	CASSYSIRGWDEQFF	TGTGCCAGCAGTTACTCGATTCGGGGTTGGGATGAGCAGTTCTTC
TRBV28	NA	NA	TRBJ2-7	CASSLDSDSYEQYF	TGTGCCAGCAGTTTAGACAGTGACTCATACGAGCAGTACTTC
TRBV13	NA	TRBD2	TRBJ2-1	CASTRGPTSGYNEQFF	TGTGCCAGCACCCGAGGCCCCACTAGCGGTTACAATGAGCAGTTCTTC
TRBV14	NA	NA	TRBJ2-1	CASSQDNYNEQFF	TGTGCCAGCAGCCAGGATAACTACAATGAGCAGTTCTTC
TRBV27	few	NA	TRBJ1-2	CASSLEGYGYTF	TGTGCCAGCAGTTTGGAGGGGTATGGCTACACCTTC
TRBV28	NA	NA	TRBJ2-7	CASTGGPEEQYF	TGTGCCAGCACGGGCGGTCCCGAGGAGCAGTACTTC
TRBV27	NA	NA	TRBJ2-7	CASSLSAISYEQYF	TGTGCCAGCAGTTTATCGGCAATCTCCTACGAGCAGTACTTC
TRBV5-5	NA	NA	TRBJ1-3	CASSSTPTVNSGNTIYF	TGTGCCAGCAGCTCGACACCGACAGTTAACTCTGGAAACACCATATATTTT
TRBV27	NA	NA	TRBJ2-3	CASSFRGPDTQYF	TGTGCCAGCAGTTTCAGGGGCCCAGATACGCAGTATTTT
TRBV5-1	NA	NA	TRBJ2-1	CASSLADLSSYNEQFF	TGCGCCAGCAGCTTGGCCGACTTAAGCTCCTACAATGAGCAGTTCTTC
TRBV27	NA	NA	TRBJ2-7	CASSGGAYYEQYF	TGTGCCAGCAGTGGGGGCGCCTACTACGAGCAGTACTTC
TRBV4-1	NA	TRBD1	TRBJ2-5	CASSQDTGGIETQYF	TGCGCCAGCAGCCAAGATACAGGGGGCATCGAGACCCAGTACTTC
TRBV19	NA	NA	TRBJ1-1	CASAGHGNTEAFF	TGTGCCAGCGCGGGACACGGGAACACTGAAGCTTTCTTT
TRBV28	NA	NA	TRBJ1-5	CASSLAAYSNQPQHF	TGTGCCAGCAGTTTGGCAGCATATAGCAATCAGCCCCAGCATTTT
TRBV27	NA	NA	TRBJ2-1	CASRPPDGSSYNEQFF	TGTGCCAGCAGACCCCCCGACGGGAGCTCCTACAATGAGCAGTTCTTC
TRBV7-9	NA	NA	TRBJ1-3	CASSWGERQLSGNTIYF	TGTGCCAGCAGCTGGGGGGAACGACAGCTCTCTGGAAACACCATATATTTT
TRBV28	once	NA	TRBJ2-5	CASSPVGQETQYF	TGTGCCAGCAGTCCGGTAGGCCAAGAGACCCAGTACTTC
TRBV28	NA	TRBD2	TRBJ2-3	CASSLLPGTSGRGSTDTQYF	TGTGCCAGCAGTTTATTACCCGGGACTAGCGGGAGAGGTAGCACAGATACGCAGTATTTT
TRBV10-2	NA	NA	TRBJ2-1	CASSGEGLNEQFF	TGCGCCAGCTCCGGCGAGGGCCTAAATGAGCAGTTCTTC
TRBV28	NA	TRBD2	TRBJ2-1	CASSSSRLAGFPYEQFF	TGTGCCAGCAGTTCCTCGAGACTAGCGGGATTCCCCTATGAGCAGTTCTTC
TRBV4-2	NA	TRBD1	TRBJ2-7	CASSQEQTGGANEQYF	TGTGCCAGCAGCCAAGAACAGACAGGGGGTGCTAACGAGCAGTACTTC
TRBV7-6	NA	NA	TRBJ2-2	CASSLAGTGELFF	TGTGCCAGCAGCTTAGCGGGTACCGGGGAGCTGTTTTTT
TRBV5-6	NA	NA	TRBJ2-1	CASSLPGRGANEQFF	TGTGCCAGCAGCTTGCCGGGGAGAGGGGCCAATGAGCAGTTCTTC
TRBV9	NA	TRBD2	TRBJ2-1	CASSASGSSYNEQFF	TGTGCCAGCAGCGCGAGCGGGAGTTCCTACAATGAGCAGTTCTTC